The 27 T cell receptor beta chains below all came from one sample that was sequenced in a study of blood T cell repertoires in COVID-19. Sequencing used immunoSEQ multiplex PCR; TCRdb keeps in-frame clones, though not all of them. The data contain about 240,000 clones, more than 75% of them singletons. Sequencing was done on a sample of peripheral blood. Receptors were obtained from a woman aged 55-69 years with active or convalescent COVID-19.

The chain couples TRBV19 to TRBJ2-6, with D perhaps TRBD2 (6 bases). Germline V gives CDR1 LNHDA, CDR2 SQIVND (reference sequence). This CDR3 has 19 residues. V lost 1 base and J lost 0, with 16 bases in between. The CDR3 coding sequence is TGTGCCAGTAGTATAGTGGGGGGACCAGGGAGCTCTGGGGCCAACGTCCTGACTTTC. Translated: CASSIVGGPGSSGANVLTF. Complete variable domain (other parts from reference TRBV19 and TRBJ2-6): DGGITQSPKYLFRKEGQNVTLSCEQNLNHDAMYWYRQDPGQGLRLIYYSQIVNDFQKGDIAEGYSVSREKKESFPLTVTSAQKNPTAFYLCASSIVGGPGSSGANVLTFGAGSRLTVL.

The chain has TRBV2 and TRBJ2-5; 9 nucleotides match TRBD2. The length of the CDR3 is 15 residues. Germline trimming cut 3 bases from V and 1 base from J; bases unmatched to any gene: 3. From germline, CDR1 is SNHLY and CDR2 FYNNEI. The CDR3 protein is CASSELAGIQETQYF. CDR3 DNA sequence: TGTGCCAGCAGTGAGCTAGCGGGGATCCAAGAGACCCAGTACTTC.

The genes are TRBV3-1 (or the pseudogene TRBV3-2) and TRBJ2-1, with TRBD2 matching 11 bases. CDR3 size: 17 residues. V lost 5 bases and J lost 5; bases outside the gene matches: 11. Germline V gives CDR1 LGHDT, CDR2 YNNKEL (reference sequence). The CDR3 DNA sequence: TGTGCCAGCAGCTTTCACATAATAGCGGGGGGGAACAATGAGCAGTTCTTC. It specifies CASSFHIIAGGNNEQFF.

This clone was detected only a few times. The chain joins TRBV4-2 to TRBJ2-7; 8 positions match TRBD2. The germline V gene has CDR1 LGHNA and CDR2 YNFKEQ. This CDR3 spans 15 amino acids. J lost 2 bases, V lost 0 bases, and 3 bases had no gene match. The CDR3 sequence is CASSQDQGLAYEQYF. The CDR3 DNA reads as TGTGCCAGCAGCCAAGATCAGGGACTAGCCTACGAGCAGTACTTC.

The chain uses TRBV5-1 and TRBJ2-5, with TRBD1 identical over 8 bases. Germline CDR1 reads SGHRS; CDR2 reads YFSETQ. This CDR3 has 17 amino acids. V dropped 0 bases and J dropped 5; count of bases not matched to a gene: 12. As DNA, the CDR3 is TGCGCCAGCAGCTTGGGAAAATGGGCAGGGGGCAGTGAGACCCAGTACTTC. Translating it yields CASSLGKWAGGSETQYF.

This clone occurred once. The chain employs TRBV6-5 and TRBJ2-7; D unclear. V was pared by 0 bases and J by 3 bases, with 6 bases between. This CDR3 comprises 13 residues. Germline V CDR1 and CDR2: MNHEY, SVGAGI. As DNA, the CDR3 is TGTGCCAGCAGTTACTCGTACAGCTACGAGCAGTACTTC. Its translation is CASSYSYSYEQYF.

This clone was recorded once. The genes are TRBV5-1 and TRBJ2-5; 8 bases agree with TRBD2. CDR3 length: 14 residues. CDR1 and CDR2 (germline): SGHRS, YFSETQ. J lost 5 bases, V lost 4 bases, and 7 bases had no gene match. This chain's CDR3 is CASSPGGGGETQYF. The DNA for the CDR3 is TGCGCCAGCAGCCCGGGCGGCGGGGGGGAGACCCAGTACTTC.

The chain combines TRBV30 with TRBJ2-6; 7 bases agree with TRBD1. The V gene's germline CDR1 is GTSNPN and CDR2 SVGIG (reference sequence). The CDR3 covers 16 residues. The V gene end was trimmed by 4 bases and the J gene end by 2 bases; junction bases not matched to a gene: 8. CDR3 protein: CAWNNRGMAGANVLTF. The CDR3 DNA sequence: TGTGCCTGGAACAACAGGGGAATGGCTGGGGCCAACGTCCTGACTTTC. The complete variable domain, with remaining parts taken from reference TRBV30 and TRBJ2-6, reads SQTIHQWPATLVQPVGSPLSLECTVEGTSNPNLYWYRQAAGRGLQLLFYSVGIGQISSEVPQNLSASRPQDRQFILSSKKLLLSDSGFYLCAWNNRGMAGANVLTFGAGSRLTVL.

The gene calls are TRBV30 and TRBJ1-3; TRBD1 agrees at 7 bases. Trimming removed 5 bases from V and 4 bases from J; junction bases left unmatched: 11. CDR1 GTSNPN and CDR2 SVGIG come from the germline V gene (reference sequence). This CDR3 comprises 15 residues. This CDR3 reads CAWERGGQIGNTIYF. The CDR3 DNA follows: TGTGCCTGGGAGCGAGGGGGCCAGATAGGAAACACCATATATTTT.

The V gene is TRBV7-3, the J gene TRBJ1-3, with D perhaps TRBD1 (6 bases). The CDR3 loop spans 15 amino acids. Germline-derived CDR1 and CDR2 are SGHTA and FQGTGA. V was trimmed by 6 bases and J by 8 bases, leaving 20 bases between them. The CDR3 DNA reads TGTGCCAGCAGTCGCCCCGACAGGTGTCGATACACCATATATTTT. Encoded protein: CASSRPDRCRYTIYF.

This clone was seen a few times. The chain carries TRBV5-6 and TRBJ2-1, with D possibly matching TRBD2 (6 bases). V lost 1 base and J 0 bases, leaving 14 bases between the germline ends. Germline CDR1 reads SGHDT; CDR2 reads YYEEEE. CDR3 length: 17 residues. The CDR3 sequence: CASSLLGGASSYNEQFF. The CDR3 nucleotides read TGTGCCAGCAGCTTGTTGGGCGGGGCGAGCTCCTACAATGAGCAGTTCTTC. The full variable domain, rest sourced from reference TRBV5-6 and TRBJ2-1, is DAGVTQSPTHLIKTRGQQVTLRCSPKSGHDTVSWYQQALGQGPQFIFQYYEEEERQRGNFPDRFSGHQFPNYSSELNVNALLLGDSALYLCASSLLGGASSYNEQFFGPGTRLTVL.

This chain joins TRBV10-3 and TRBJ2-3; D is perhaps TRBD1 (5 bases). Germline loops: CDR1 ENHRY, CDR2 SYGVKD. This CDR3 spans 12 amino acids. Trimming shortened V by 10 bases and J by 4 bases, and 12 bases separated the two germline ends. The CDR3 reads CATGHEADTQYF. CDR3 sequence (DNA): TGTGCCACTGGACACGAGGCAGATACGCAGTATTTT.

The CDR3 region is CASSLAASQGTNYGYTF. CDR3 nucleotide sequence: TGTGCCAGCAGCTTAGCGGCTTCGCAGGGCACTAACTATGGCTACACCTTC. This chain connects TRBV7-8 to TRBJ1-2; maybe TRBD1 (5 bases). V lost 0 bases and J lost 0, with 14 bases in between. CDR3 length: 17 amino acids. Looked up from germline, CDR1 is SGHVS and CDR2 is FQNEAQ.

This chain uses TRBV19 with TRBJ2-2, with 9 bases fitting TRBD2. The germline CDR1 and CDR2 sequences are LNHDA and SQIVND (reference sequence). The V gene end was trimmed by 2 bases and the J gene end by 9 bases; junction bases not matched to a gene: 10. The CDR3 is 16 residues long. This chain's CDR3 is CASSIYGTSNFRELFF. The CDR3 bases are TGTGCCAGTAGTATATACGGGACTAGCAATTTCCGGGAGCTGTTTTTT.

The chain recombines TRBV7-9 with TRBJ2-7; weak D call: TRBD2 (5 bases). V lost 1 base and J lost 5, with 15 bases in between. Per the germline V gene, CDR1 is SEHNR and CDR2 is FQNEAQ (reference sequence). CDR3 length: 15 residues. The CDR3 here is CASSLGDRRMDEQYF. The CDR3 coding sequence is TGTGCCAGCAGCTTAGGTGATAGGAGGATGGACGAGCAGTACTTC.

The chain couples TRBV7-2 to TRBJ2-7; TRBD1 aligns across 8 bases. Germline CDR1 and CDR2: SGHTA and FQGNSA. There are 16 residues in the CDR3. V shed 0 bases and J 4 bases; nucleotides not matched to a gene: 8. CDR3 sequence: CASSLAGTGSPYEQYF. As DNA, the CDR3 is TGTGCCAGCAGCTTAGCAGGGACAGGCAGTCCATACGAGCAGTACTTC.

The chain recombines TRBV5-4 with TRBJ2-5; 10 positions match TRBD1. Germline trimming cut 4 bases from V and 6 bases from J; bases unmatched to any gene: 6. The CDR3 covers 14 residues. Germline values: CDR1 SGHNT, CDR2 YYREEE (reference sequence). This chain's CDR3 is CASSDGQGVQTQYF. CDR3 DNA sequence: TGTGCCAGCAGCGACGGACAGGGGGTTCAGACCCAGTACTTC.

There are a few counts of this clone. V gene TRBV7-9 combines with J gene TRBJ1-5; 12 bases agree with TRBD1. CDR1 and CDR2 from the germline V gene are SEHNR and FQNEAQ (reference sequence). V lost 5 bases, J lost 4 bases, and 6 bases stayed unmatched. This CDR3 region has 16 residues. CDR3 in amino acids: CASSLGTGGYNQPQHF. The DNA of the CDR3 is TGTGCCAGCAGCCTAGGGACAGGGGGCTATAATCAGCCCCAGCATTTT.

The chain carries TRBV2 and TRBJ2-5; possible D gene TRBD2, 5 bases. V was clipped by 7 bases and J by 2 bases, with 8 bases between them. CDR1 SNHLY and CDR2 FYNNEI come from the germline V gene. The CDR3 totals 12 residues. The CDR3 sequence is CASTRAQETQYF. The CDR3 DNA follows: TGTGCCAGCACGAGGGCTCAAGAGACCCAGTACTTC. Looking up the rest from reference TRBV2 and TRBJ2-5 gives the full variable domain: EPEVTQTPSHQVTQMGQEVILRCVPISNHLYFYWYRQILGQKVEFLVSFYNNEISEKSEIFDDQFSVERPDGSNFTLKIRSTKLEDSAMYFCASTRAQETQYFGPGTRLLVL.

This chain uses TRBV6-5 with TRBJ2-7; perhaps TRBD2 as D (5 bases). Germline V gives CDR1 MNHEY, CDR2 SVGAGI. Trimming pared 3 bases from V and 0 bases from J, leaving 12 bases between. This CDR3 spans 15 amino acids. In DNA form, the CDR3 reads TGTGCCAGCAGTTATGCGGGTACAAGCTCCTACGAGCAGTACTTC. This translates into CASSYAGTSSYEQYF.

This clone occurred a few times. The chain joins TRBV4-3 to TRBJ1-6, with 8 bases lining up with TRBD1. The CDR3 runs 17 residues. The V and J ends lost 3 bases and 10 bases, in that order; junction bases with no gene match: 14. The V gene's germline CDR1 is LGHNA and CDR2 YSLEER. The CDR3, as DNA: TGCGCCAGCAGCCAGGAAGCGGGGACAGGCGGACAATCACCCCTCCACTTT. It translates to CASSQEAGTGGQSPLHF.

The chain employs TRBV23-1 and TRBJ2-4; 9 nucleotides match TRBD1. TRBV23-1 is marked as an open reading frame, function uncertain. The CDR3 is made up of 18 amino acids. V trimming: 11 bases; J trimming: 0 bases; junction bases outside the gene matches: 17. The CDR3 DNA reads TGCGCCCGGTATGGGAGGGACAGGGCCTCAGTAGCCAAAAACATTCAGTACTTC. Its translation is CARYGRDRASVAKNIQYF.

The chain employs TRBV3-1 (or the pseudogene TRBV3-2) and TRBJ1-2, with a tentative D call TRBD1 (5 bases). Germline V gene sequence: CDR1 LGHDT, CDR2 YNNKEL (reference sequence). The CDR3 is 15 amino acids. Trimming took off 1 base at V and 0 bases at J, with 9 bases between the two ends. CDR3 region: CASSQGRGPNYGYTF. Written as DNA, the CDR3 is TGTGCCAGCAGCCAAGGGCGGGGCCCTAACTATGGCTACACCTTC.

The rearrangement links TRBV6-6 to TRBJ1-2; the match to TRBD1 covers 9 bases. Germline V gene data show CDR1 as MNHNY and CDR2 as SVGAGI (reference sequence). This CDR3 is built from 16 residues. J was trimmed by 5 bases and V by 4 bases; bases with no gene match: 11. The CDR3, as DNA: TGTGCCAGCAGTTCTCTAACAGGGGGCGCGGAGTATGGCTACACCTTC. Translating it yields CASSSLTGGAEYGYTF.

The chain combines TRBV2 with TRBJ1-6; TRBD1 aligns across 9 bases. Germline V lookup: CDR1 SNHLY, CDR2 FYNNEI. The CDR3 runs 15 residues. With V trimmed by 6 bases and J by 5 bases, 5 bases remained unmatched. CDR3: CASRGQGSHNSPLHF. DNA for the CDR3: TGTGCCAGCAGGGGACAGGGCAGTCATAATTCACCCCTCCACTTT.

The chain has TRBV5-6 and TRBJ1-2, with D tentatively TRBD1 (5 bases). The CDR3 has 13 residues. Trimming pared 2 bases from V and 4 bases from J, leaving 9 bases between. From germline, CDR1 is SGHDT and CDR2 YYEEEE. Here the CDR3 reads CASSFGRAYGYTF. The CDR3 coding sequence is TGTGCCAGCAGCTTTGGCAGGGCCTATGGCTACACCTTC.

V usage is TRBV12-2 and J usage is TRBJ1-5; TRBD1 is taken as the D call from the table, unchecked against the DNA. TRBV12-2 represents a pseudogene. The CDR3 covers 14 residues. The CDR3 region has the DNA TGTGCAAGTCGCCCCATCACAAGCAATCAGCCCCAGCATTTT. Amino acids: CASRPITSNQPQHF.